This TCR beta chain was identified in a study of blood T cell repertoires in COVID-19. Study in general: COVID-19 samples collected from the United States, Italy and Spain covered acute and convalescent phases. Sample material is recorded as cDNA or gDNA derived from T cells, B-cell-depleted T cells, or PBMCs.

Methods used by the authors: How many nucleated cells were present was estimated from reference gene primer amplification. Profiling relied on immunoSEQ multiplex PCR, and the TCRdb table lists in-frame clones only, not all of them. V and J calls and clone size come straight from that table; D and trimming were deduced from the DNA. The sample has 150,000 to 180,000 clones; 88% are singletons. Germline-derived CDR1 and CDR2 are WNHNN and SYGVQD (reference sequence). The length of the CDR3 is 16 residues. After removal of 9 bases from V and 4 bases from J, the junction contained 11 bases not matched to a gene.

The source material was peripheral blood. The chain has TRBV10-1 and TRBJ1-5, with TRBD1 matching 11 bases. The receptor was isolated from a woman in her 70s with acute or convalescent COVID-19. CDR3 DNA sequence: TGCGCCAGTCGACGGGACAGGGGGAGCCTAAATCAGCCCCAGCATTTT. Translated: CASRRDRGSLNQPQHF.